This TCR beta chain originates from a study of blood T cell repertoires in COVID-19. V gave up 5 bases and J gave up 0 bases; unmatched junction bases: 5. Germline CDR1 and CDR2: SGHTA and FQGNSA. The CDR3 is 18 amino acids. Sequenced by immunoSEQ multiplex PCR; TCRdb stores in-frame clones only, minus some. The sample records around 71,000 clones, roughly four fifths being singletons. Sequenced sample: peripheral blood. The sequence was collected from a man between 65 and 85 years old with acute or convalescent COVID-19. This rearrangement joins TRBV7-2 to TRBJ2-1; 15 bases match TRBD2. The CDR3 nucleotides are TGTGCCAGCAGCCCCGGGACTAGCGGGAGGCTCTCCTACAATGAGCAGTTCTTC. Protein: CASSPGTSGRLSYNEQFF.